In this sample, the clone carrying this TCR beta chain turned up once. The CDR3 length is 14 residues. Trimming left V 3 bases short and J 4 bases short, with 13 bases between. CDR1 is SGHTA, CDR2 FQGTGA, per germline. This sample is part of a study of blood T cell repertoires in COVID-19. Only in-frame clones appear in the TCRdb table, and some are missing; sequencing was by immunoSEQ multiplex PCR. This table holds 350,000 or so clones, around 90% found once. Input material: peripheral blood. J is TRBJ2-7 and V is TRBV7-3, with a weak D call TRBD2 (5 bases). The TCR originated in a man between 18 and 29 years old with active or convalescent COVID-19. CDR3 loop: CASSFAGPPYEQYF. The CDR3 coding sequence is TGTGCCAGCAGCTTTGCGGGCCCACCATACGAGCAGTACTTC.